This T cell receptor beta chain was sequenced during a study of blood T cell repertoires in COVID-19. About the study: Acute and convalescent COVID-19 samples came from the United States, Italy and Spain. T cells, B-cell-depleted T cells, or PBMCs provided the cDNA or gDNA that served as material.

V gave up 2 bases and J gave up 9 bases, with 13 bases separating them. Germline V gene lookup returns CDR1 KGHDR and CDR2 SFDVKD. The CDR3 runs to 14 residues. Original data processing: The authors estimated nucleated cell counts from reference gene primer amplification. The data were produced by immunoSEQ multiplex PCR, yet TCRdb's version contains in-frame clones alone and is incomplete. The DNA gave D and trimming, while V, J and clone size come from that table. The data show 300,000 to 400,000 clones, with around nine tenths seen just once and 6% to 8% held by the top ten. Enrolled during active infection, Seattle patients were then followed longitudinally.

This TCR derives from a woman between 65 and 79 years old with COVID-19, enrolled during active disease. The sequencing input was peripheral blood. V gene TRBV24-1 combines with J gene TRBJ2-1; possible D gene TRBD2, 6 bases. The CDR3 DNA is TGTGCCACCAGTGATTCTTCGGGGGTGTTTGAGCAGTTCTTC. Translating gives CATSDSSGVFEQFF.